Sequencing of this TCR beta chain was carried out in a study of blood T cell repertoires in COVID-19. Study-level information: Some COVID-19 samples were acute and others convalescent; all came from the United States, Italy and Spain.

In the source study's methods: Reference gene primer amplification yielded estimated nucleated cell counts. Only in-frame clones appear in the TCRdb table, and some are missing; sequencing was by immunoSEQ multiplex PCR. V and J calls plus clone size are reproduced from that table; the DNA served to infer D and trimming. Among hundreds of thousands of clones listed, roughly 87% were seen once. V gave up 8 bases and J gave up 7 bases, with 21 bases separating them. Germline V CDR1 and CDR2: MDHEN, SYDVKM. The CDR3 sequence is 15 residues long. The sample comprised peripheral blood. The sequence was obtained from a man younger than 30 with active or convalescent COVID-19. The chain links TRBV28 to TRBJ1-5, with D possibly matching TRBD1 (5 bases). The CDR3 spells CASVLHGGSRQPQHF. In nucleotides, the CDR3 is TGTGCCAGCGTATTGCACGGGGGTTCAAGACAGCCCCAGCATTTT.